This T cell receptor (beta chain) derives from a study of T cell repertoires in ileal Crohn's disease. Study-level information: At postoperative colonoscopy, neoterminal ileum biopsies were taken as M6.

Per sample, about 460 nanograms of biopsy DNA were TCRB immunosequenced. The repertoire was sequenced with immunoSEQ multiplex PCR; TCRdb's copy has only in-frame clones and lacks some. This table holds some 16,000 clones, 55% to 85% found once. The J segment lost 0 bases and the V segment lost 3 bases, leaving 6 bases of the junction unmatched. This CDR3 comprises 15 residues. CDR1 is SGDLS and CDR2 is YYNGEE in the germline V gene. Time point in this sample: neoterminal ileum biopsy at postoperative endoscopy, about 6 months after surgery. The source is an adult with Crohn's disease. The sequencing sample was made of ileal tissue. The chain recombines TRBV9 with TRBJ2-7; the match to TRBD1 covers 7 bases. As DNA, the CDR3 is TGTGCCAGCAGCGCACAAGCAGGGGGCTCCTACGAGCAGTACTTC. It encodes CASSAQAGGSYEQYF.